The 27 T cell receptor beta chains below come from one sample, sequenced in a study of response to subunit inactivated influenza vaccine. One entry per CDR3 protein, called by TCRdb with MiXCR from the RT-PCR reads. The sample includes around 580,000 distinct CDR3 sequences, about 10% of them seen just once. The sample consisted of PBMCs from blood, taken on the day of vaccination. Source of these receptors: a man over 45 who received an inactivated influenza vaccine.

With regard to this clonotype: It may be a read error: a sequence one base away is much more abundant. The chain employs TRBV7-2 and TRBJ2-1; maybe TRBD1 (5 bases). Germline CDR1 SGHTA, CDR2 FQGNSA. This CDR3 contains 15 residues. Deletions cut 3 bases from V and 1 base from J, with 10 bases between. The CDR3 protein is CASSFWTWSYNEQFF. CDR3 nucleotides: TGTGCCAGCAGCTTTTGGACATGGTCCTACAATGAGCAGTTCTTC.

This clonotype was seen only a few times. This chain uses TRBV4-1 with TRBJ2-1, with D perhaps matching TRBD1 (5 bases). The CDR3 contains 15 residues. In germline, CDR1 is MGHRA, CDR2 YSYEKL. The V gene lost 3 bases and the J gene lost 6 bases, with 15 bases spanning the gap. The CDR3 sequence: CASSQQGLVVNEQFF. The CDR3 region has the DNA TGCGCCAGCAGCCAGCAGGGTTTGGTGGTCAATGAGCAGTTCTTC.

The table lists this clonotype with a few counts. The genes are TRBV20-1 and TRBJ1-5; 7 bases line up with TRBD1. The CDR3 runs to 16 residues. The J segment lost 6 bases and the V segment lost 2 bases, leaving 13 bases of the junction unmatched. The germline gives CDR1 DFQATT, CDR2 SNEGSKA (reference sequence). The CDR3 reads CSARSDRDREVQPQHF. For the CDR3, the DNA is TGCAGTGCTAGATCCGACCGCGACAGGGAGGTTCAGCCCCAGCATTTT.

The chain couples TRBV27 to TRBJ2-1; 7 bases fit TRBD2. V trimming: 3 bases; J trimming: 2 bases; junction bases outside the gene matches: 1. Germline CDR1 reads MNHEY; CDR2 reads SMNVEV (reference sequence). The CDR3 sequence is 14 residues long. CDR3 residues: CASSFTSAYNEQFF. The DNA of the CDR3 is TGTGCCAGCAGTTTCACTAGCGCCTACAATGAGCAGTTCTTC.

This clonotype has at least ten counts. The rearrangement links TRBV29-1 to TRBJ2-3; D gene uncertain. Trimming left V 6 bases short and J 2 bases short, with 6 bases between. This CDR3 is built from 11 residues. Per the germline V gene, CDR1 is SQVTM and CDR2 is ANQGSEA. The CDR3 nucleotides read TGCAGCGTACCATTCACAGATACGCAGTATTTT. Amino acid sequence: CSVPFTDTQYF.

This chain connects TRBV11-2 to TRBJ1-4; no reliable D call. CDR1 is SGHAT and CDR2 is FQNNGV in the germline V gene. V lost 1 base and J 7 bases, leaving 13 bases between the germline ends. There are 15 residues in the CDR3. The CDR3 nucleotides read TGTGCCAGCAGCTTAGGAACGGGGTTTGGTGAAAAACTGTTTTTT. It codes for CASSLGTGFGEKLFF.

This clonotype was picked up a small number of times. The chain combines TRBV11-1 with TRBJ2-1; D remains ambiguous. Germline values: CDR1 SGHAT, CDR2 FQDESV (reference sequence). The CDR3 length is 16 residues. Trimming took 4 bases from V and 2 from J, leaving 15 bases between them. This CDR3 reads CASSSRVGTTYNEQFF. The CDR3 coding sequence is TGTGCCAGCAGCTCTCGGGTGGGCACCACCTACAATGAGCAGTTCTTC.

This clonotype occurred a few times. This chain links TRBV12-3 or TRBV12-4 with TRBJ2-7; D unresolved. This CDR3 comprises 12 residues. V was cut by 2 bases and J by 5 bases, with 7 bases left in between. The CDR3 reads CASSLSRNEQYF. Here the CDR3 DNA reads TGTGCCAGCAGTTTAAGTAGGAACGAGCAGTACTTC.

This clonotype has ten or more counts. V usage is TRBV7-9 and J usage is TRBJ2-7; 9 positions agree with TRBD1. Germline CDR1 is SEHNR and CDR2 is FQNEAQ (reference sequence). V was pared by 4 bases and J by 2 bases, with 12 bases of the junction left unmatched. There are 17 residues in the CDR3. CDR3 coding DNA: TGTGCCAGCAGCTCATACAACAGGGGGCGTCTCCCCTACGAGCAGTACTTC. As protein: CASSSYNRGRLPYEQYF. Variable domain in full (rest from reference TRBV7-9 and TRBJ2-7): DTGVSQNPRHKITKRGQNVTFRCDPISEHNRLYWYRQTLGQGPEFLTYFQNEAQLEKSRLLSDRFSAERPKGSFSTLEIQRTEQGDSAMYLCASSSYNRGRLPYEQYFGPGTRLTVT.

This clonotype was picked up a small number of times. The chain links TRBV7-9 to TRBJ2-3; D possibly corresponds to TRBD2 (5 bases). CDR1 and CDR2 (germline): SEHNR, FQNEAQ (reference sequence). With 1 base removed from V and 0 bases from J, the gap between germline ends came to 11 bases. This CDR3 is built from 16 residues. CDR3 DNA: TGTGCCAGCAGCTTAGTGTTCCGGACTAGCACAGATACGCAGTATTTT. Protein product: CASSLVFRTSTDTQYF.

This rearrangement joins TRBV5-1 to TRBJ2-3, with 10 bases fitting TRBD1. Germline CDR1 is SGHRS and CDR2 is YFSETQ. The CDR3 is made up of 19 amino acids. The V gene end was trimmed by 0 bases and the J gene end by 1 base; junction bases not matched to a gene: 11. CDR3 residues: CASSLASGTGAPRTDTQYF. CDR3 DNA sequence: TGCGCCAGCAGCTTGGCCTCCGGGACAGGGGCTCCACGCACAGATACGCAGTATTTT.

In its sample, this clonotype was seen a few times. CDR3 nucleotide sequence: TGTGCCAGCAGCCTAGGTGGGCGGACTTTAGAGACCCAGTACTTC. The encoded protein is CASSLGGRTLETQYF. J is TRBJ2-5 and V is TRBV7-9; a possible D gene is TRBD2 (5 bases). The CDR3 is 15 residues long. Trimming shortened V by 5 bases and J by 4 bases, and 17 bases separated the two germline ends. Germline-derived CDR1 and CDR2 are SEHNR and FQNEAQ (reference sequence).

The rearrangement links TRBV4-1 to TRBJ1-5; D might be TRBD1 (5 bases). V was cut by 4 bases and J by 5 bases, with 15 bases left in between. The CDR3 spans 15 residues. CDR1 and CDR2 (germline): MGHRA, YSYEKL. As DNA, the CDR3 is TGCGCCAGCAGCCGGTTCTGGGGGTCGGATCAGCCCCAGCATTTT. Translation: CASSRFWGSDQPQHF.

The chain joins TRBV12-3 or TRBV12-4 to TRBJ2-2; weak D call: TRBD2 (6 bases). This CDR3 has 15 residues. V lost 2 bases and J lost 5, with 12 bases in between. As DNA, the CDR3 is TGTGCCAGCAGTTTATACCAACGGGGGACCGGGGAGCTGTTTTTT. It is translated as CASSLYQRGTGELFF.

This clonotype was seen at least ten times. The chain uses TRBV6-1 and TRBJ1-6; weak D call: TRBD1 (5 bases). There are 16 residues in the CDR3. Germline V gene data show CDR1 as MNHNS and CDR2 as SASEGT. V was shortened by 6 bases and J by 0 bases, with 12 bases between the two germline ends. The CDR3 loop reads CASSRDVSSYNSPLHF. As DNA, the CDR3 is TGTGCCAGCAGCCGGGACGTAAGCTCCTATAATTCACCCCTCCACTTT.

V and J are TRBV11-2 and TRBJ2-3; no reliable D call. The CDR3 spans 14 residues. The ends were cut back, 4 bases at V and 2 bases at J, with 10 bases in the middle. Germline V CDR1 and CDR2: SGHAT, FQNNGV. The CDR3 loop is CASSYRQDTDTQYF. The CDR3 coding sequence is TGTGCCAGCAGCTATAGACAAGACACAGATACGCAGTATTTT.

V is TRBV19 and J is TRBJ2-2; 7 nucleotides line up with TRBD2. V trimming: 5 bases; J trimming: 7 bases; junction bases outside the gene matches: 13. The length of the CDR3 is 16 residues. Germline CDR1 reads LNHDA; CDR2 reads SQIVND (reference sequence). The DNA for the CDR3 is TGTGCCAGTAGTTTCTCTAGCGGTGCGGGGGTCGGGGAGCTGTTTTTT. The encoded protein is CASSFSSGAGVGELFF. The full variable domain, in which reference TRBV19 and TRBJ2-2 provide the parts outside the CDR3, is DGGITQSPKYLFRKEGQNVTLSCEQNLNHDAMYWYRQDPGQGLRLIYYSQIVNDFQKGDIAEGYSVSREKKESFPLTVTSAQKNPTAFYLCASSFSSGAGVGELFFGEGSRLTVL.

The rearrangement links TRBV20-1 to TRBJ2-7; the D gene is possibly TRBD2 (6 bases). V was trimmed by 2 bases and J by 4 bases, leaving 12 bases between them. This CDR3 region has 13 residues. The V gene's germline CDR1 is DFQATT and CDR2 SNEGSKA (reference sequence). The CDR3 bases are TGCAGTGCTAGATCAGGAGGGGTATACGAGCAGTACTTC. It yields the protein CSARSGGVYEQYF.

This clonotype was observed a few times. J is TRBJ2-1 and V is TRBV30; D is undetermined. CDR1 GTSNPN and CDR2 SVGIG come from the germline V gene (reference sequence). The CDR3 length is 11 residues. V was trimmed by 4 bases and J by 4 bases, leaving 5 bases between them. This chain's CDR3 is CAWKHYNEQFF. The CDR3 DNA is TGTGCCTGGAAGCATTACAATGAGCAGTTCTTC.

The sample holds a few counts of this clonotype. The chain links TRBV15 to TRBJ1-1; D not certain. This CDR3 region has 15 residues. Germline V gives CDR1 LNHNV, CDR2 YYDKDF (reference sequence). The ends were cut back, 5 bases at V and 1 base at J, with 14 bases in the middle. The CDR3 loop is CATSLTERSNTEAFF. CDR3 coding DNA: TGTGCCACCAGCCTCACTGAACGCTCGAACACTGAAGCTTTCTTT.

The chain recombines TRBV12-3 or TRBV12-4 with TRBJ2-5; possibly TRBD1 for D (6 bases). This CDR3 is built from 14 residues. Trimming shortened V by 5 bases and J by 3 bases, and 13 bases separated the two germline ends. CDR3 nucleotides: TGTGCCAGCAGTCCTACAGGGCCTAAAGAGACCCAGTACTTC. As protein: CASSPTGPKETQYF.

This clonotype was counted between two and nine times. This sequence joins TRBV5-1 and TRBJ1-1; tentatively, D is TRBD1 (5 bases). The CDR3 contains 15 residues. Trimming shortened V by 4 bases and J by 4 bases, and 17 bases separated the two germline ends. From germline, CDR1 is SGHRS and CDR2 YFSETQ. CDR3 sequence (DNA): TGCGCCAGCAGCCCCAGGGAACTGACAAGCACTGAAGCTTTCTTT. It translates to CASSPRELTSTEAFF.

This clonotype is deemed medium-sized (0.01 to 0.1%). This chain joins TRBV12-3 or TRBV12-4 and TRBJ2-1; D is ambiguous. This CDR3 spans 14 amino acids. Trimming pared 1 base from V and 2 bases from J, leaving 6 bases between. The CDR3 DNA sequence: TGTGCCAGCAGTTTAGACAGTACCTACAATGAGCAGTTCTTC. It translates to CASSLDSTYNEQFF.

The table lists this clonotype with many counts. This sequence joins TRBV4-1 and TRBJ1-2, with no clear D. CDR3 length: 13 residues. In germline, CDR1 is MGHRA, CDR2 YSYEKL. The V end lost 0 bases, the J end lost 8 bases, and 10 bases lay between the germline ends. The CDR3 loop reads CASSQDWSSGYTF. The DNA for the CDR3 is TGCGCCAGCAGCCAAGATTGGTCCTCCGGCTACACCTTC.

This clonotype was seen more than once but under ten times. J is TRBJ2-3 and V is TRBV18; 7 nucleotides line up with TRBD1. CDR1 is KGHSH, CDR2 LQKENI, per germline. The ends lost 5 bases at V and 6 bases at J; junction bases unmatched: 11. The CDR3 length is 15 residues. Here the CDR3 DNA reads TGTGCCAGCTCATCGCTGACAGGGTATATCGATACGCAGTATTTT. The encoded protein is CASSSLTGYIDTQYF.

This clonotype was counted a few times. V gene TRBV7-8 combines with J gene TRBJ2-7, with 9 bases lining up with TRBD1. Germline CDR1 SGHVS, CDR2 FQNEAQ. The junction had 9 bases not matched to a gene; V was cut back by 3 bases and J by 3 bases. CDR3 length equals 16 residues. The CDR3 reads CASSFGTGIGLYEQYF. CDR3 in DNA: TGTGCCAGCAGCTTCGGGACAGGGATCGGTCTCTACGAGCAGTACTTC.

The genes are TRBV15 and TRBJ1-3; D is uncertain. Germline CDR1 and CDR2: LNHNV and YYDKDF (reference sequence). There are 12 residues in the CDR3. V was trimmed by 5 bases and J by 6 bases, leaving 8 bases between them. The CDR3 bases are TGTGCCACCAGCCTCATCTCAAACACCATATATTTT. Amino acid sequence: CATSLISNTIYF.